This paragraph reports one T cell receptor beta chain. Per the original data handling: Amplification of reference gene primers provided the estimated nucleated cell counts. Sequencing was performed with immunoSEQ multiplex PCR; in TCRdb, only in-frame clones are kept and a portion is missing. V and J calls and clone size follow that table, whereas D and trimming were derived from the DNA. The top ten clones hold under 0.9% of a sample with approximately 210,000 clones, 80% to 90% of them seen once. These data originate in a study of blood T cell repertoires in COVID-19. Study summary: The United States, Italy and Spain provided the acute and convalescent COVID-19 samples. PBMCs, B-cell-depleted T cells, or T cells were the source of the cDNA or gDNA that made up the material.

CDR1 is SGDLS, CDR2 YYNGEE, per germline. There are 15 residues in the CDR3. The V end lost 3 bases, the J end lost 4 bases, and 16 bases lay between the germline ends. The TCR was taken from a man in his forties with acute or convalescent COVID-19. Sequencing was carried out using peripheral blood. This chain joins TRBV9 and TRBJ1-2; possible D gene TRBD1, 5 bases. CDR3 in DNA: TGTGCCAGCAGCGGGGACCTGGGGGGGTCCTATGGCTACACCTTC. Encoded protein: CASSGDLGGSYGYTF.